The 10 T cell receptor beta chains given below trace back to one sample, sequenced in a study of blood T cells in healthy people across ages. The authors ran a second PCR of roughly 6 to 12 cycles using a sample-barcoded 5' primer and a J-beta primer mix. TCRdb ran MiXCR on the 5' RACE reads and lists one entry per CDR3 protein. This table has some 1 million distinct CDR3 sequences, around 45% appearing once. The sample was blood. The receptors come from a woman aged 55-69 years in good health.

J is TRBJ2-7 and V is TRBV10-3; D ambiguous. This CDR3 is 11 amino acids long. The V and J ends lost 10 bases and 5 bases respectively, with 12 bases between them. The germline CDR1 and CDR2 sequences are ENHRY and SYGVKD. CDR3 region: CATWGLNEQYF. CDR3 DNA sequence: TGTGCCACCTGGGGTCTAAACGAGCAGTACTTC.

This clonotype was picked up a small number of times. J is TRBJ2-7 and V is TRBV28; TRBD2 matches at 9 bases. J lost 5 bases, V lost 2 bases, and 4 bases had no gene match. Germline assignment: CDR1 MDHEN and CDR2 SYDVKM. The CDR3 loop spans 14 amino acids. The CDR3 sequence: CASSLAGGTNEQYF. The CDR3 coding sequence is TGTGCCAGCAGTTTAGCGGGAGGGACCAACGAGCAGTACTTC.

V usage is TRBV20-1 and J usage is TRBJ2-7, with TRBD1 identical over 8 bases. The CDR3 extends over 14 amino acids. CDR1 and CDR2 from the germline V gene are DFQATT and SNEGSKA (reference sequence). Losses at the gene ends were 5 bases for V and 1 base for J; bases not matched to a gene: 7. The CDR3 loop reads CSAVGQGLSYEQYF. DNA of the CDR3: TGCAGTGCTGTCGGACAGGGCCTATCCTACGAGCAGTACTTC.

The V call is TRBV9, the J call TRBJ2-3; TRBD2 matches at 9 bases. Unmatched junction bases numbered 7, after V lost 0 bases and J lost 5 bases. Germline V gene sequence: CDR1 SGDLS, CDR2 YYNGEE. The CDR3 is made up of 16 amino acids. CDR3 protein: CASSVGPAGGKDTQYF. The DNA for the CDR3 is TGTGCCAGCAGCGTAGGGCCAGCGGGAGGAAAAGATACGCAGTATTTT.

This clonotype has just a few counts. V gene TRBV29-1 combines with J gene TRBJ1-2; unclear D gene. The CDR3 extends over 14 amino acids. The germline V gene has CDR1 SQVTM and CDR2 ANQGSEA. V lost 2 bases and J lost 4, with 14 bases in between. CDR3 nucleotides: TGCAGCGTTGAAAACCCGACCGGTTTCTATGGCTACACCTTC. This encodes CSVENPTGFYGYTF.

The chain links TRBV27 to TRBJ2-5, with TRBD1 matching over 10 bases. The end of the DNA is better explained by TRBJ2-7, so the J call may be wrong. In germline, CDR1 is MNHEY, CDR2 SMNVEV (reference sequence). The CDR3 loop spans 15 amino acids. DNA for the CDR3: TGTGCCAGCAGTTTCCCGGGACAGGGGTTGTACGAGCAGTACTTC. Protein product: CASSFPGQGLYEQYF.

Notes on this clonotype: A much larger clone lies one base from this, so it may be a read error. The chain carries TRBV4-2 and TRBJ1-1; the D gene is possibly TRBD1 (5 bases). V was trimmed by 8 bases and J by 4 bases, leaving 17 bases between them. Germline values: CDR1 LGHNA, CDR2 YNFKEQ. The CDR3 totals 14 residues. The CDR3 protein is CASGPAGRATEAFF. CDR3 in DNA: TGTGCCAGCGGCCCCGCGGGCAGGGCCACTGAAGCTTTCTTT.

The J gene is TRBJ1-2, the V gene TRBV14; D is perhaps TRBD1 (5 bases). CDR1 and CDR2 from the germline V gene are SGHDN and FVKESK. Trimming took 8 bases from V and 8 from J, leaving 12 bases between them. CDR3 length: 11 amino acids. CDR3: CASGTLVGYTF. The CDR3, as DNA: TGTGCCAGCGGGACCTTGGTGGGCTACACCTTC.

This chain joins TRBV4-1 and TRBJ2-3, with D tentatively TRBD1 (7 bases). The V and J ends lost 3 bases and 4 bases respectively, with 17 bases between them. Looked up from germline, CDR1 is MGHRA and CDR2 is YSYEKL. The CDR3 has 16 amino acids. In DNA, the CDR3 is TGCGCCAGCAGCCAGGTCCGAGACAGGGACTCAGATACGCAGTATTTT. It translates to CASSQVRDRDSDTQYF.

This clonotype turned up a few times. The chain's CDR3 is CASSLAREGEQFF. The CDR3 nucleotides are TGTGCCAGCAGCTTAGCTAGGGAGGGCGAGCAGTTCTTC. The rearrangement links TRBV11-1 to TRBJ2-1, with 7 bases aligning to TRBD2. Looked up from germline, CDR1 is SGHAT and CDR2 is FQDESV (reference sequence). Trimming cost V 0 bases and J 10 bases; bases outside gene matches: 3. The CDR3 consists of 13 residues.